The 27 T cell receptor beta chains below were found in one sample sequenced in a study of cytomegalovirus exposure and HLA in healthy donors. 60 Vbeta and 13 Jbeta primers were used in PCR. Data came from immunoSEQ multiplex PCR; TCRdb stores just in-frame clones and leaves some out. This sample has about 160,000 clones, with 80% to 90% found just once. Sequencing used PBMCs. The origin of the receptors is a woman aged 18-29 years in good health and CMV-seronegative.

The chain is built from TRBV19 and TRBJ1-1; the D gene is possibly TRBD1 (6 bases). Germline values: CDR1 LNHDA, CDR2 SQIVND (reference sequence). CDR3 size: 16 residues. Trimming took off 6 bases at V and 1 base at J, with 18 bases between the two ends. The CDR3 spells CASRSGQQGRNTEAFF. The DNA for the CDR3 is TGTGCCAGTAGGTCTGGGCAACAGGGACGGAACACTGAAGCTTTCTTT.

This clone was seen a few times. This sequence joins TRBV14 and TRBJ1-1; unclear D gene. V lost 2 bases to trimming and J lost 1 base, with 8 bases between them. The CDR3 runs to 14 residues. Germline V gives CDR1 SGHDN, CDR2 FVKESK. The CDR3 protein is CASSQPGANTEAFF. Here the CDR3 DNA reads TGTGCCAGCAGCCAACCGGGAGCGAACACTGAAGCTTTCTTT.

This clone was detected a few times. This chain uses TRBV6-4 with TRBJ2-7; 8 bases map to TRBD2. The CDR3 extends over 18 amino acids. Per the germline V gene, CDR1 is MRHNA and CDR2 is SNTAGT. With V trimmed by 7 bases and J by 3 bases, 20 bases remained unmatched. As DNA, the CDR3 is TGTGCCAGCAAGGAATTCAGGGGCCGGGCGGGGGGCCTCTACGAGCAGTACTTC. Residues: CASKEFRGRAGGLYEQYF.

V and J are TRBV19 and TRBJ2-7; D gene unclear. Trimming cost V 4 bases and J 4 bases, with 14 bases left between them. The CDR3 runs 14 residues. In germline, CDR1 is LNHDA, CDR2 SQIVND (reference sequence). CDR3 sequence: CASSSQRLVYEQYF. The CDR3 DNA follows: TGTGCCAGTAGTAGCCAGCGTTTGGTGTACGAGCAGTACTTC.

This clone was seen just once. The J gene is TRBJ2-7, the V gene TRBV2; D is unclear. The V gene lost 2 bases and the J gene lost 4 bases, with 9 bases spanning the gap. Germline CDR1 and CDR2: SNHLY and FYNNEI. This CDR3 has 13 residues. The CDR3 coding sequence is TGTGCCAGCAGTGAACTGGCCGCATACGAGCAGTACTTC. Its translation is CASSELAAYEQYF.

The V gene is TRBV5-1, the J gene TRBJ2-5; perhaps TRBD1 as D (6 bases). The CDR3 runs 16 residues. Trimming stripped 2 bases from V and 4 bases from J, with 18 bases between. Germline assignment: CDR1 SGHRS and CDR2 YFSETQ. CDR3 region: CASSFGRSGALETQYF. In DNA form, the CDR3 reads TGCGCCAGCAGCTTTGGGCGGTCAGGGGCTTTAGAGACCCAGTACTTC. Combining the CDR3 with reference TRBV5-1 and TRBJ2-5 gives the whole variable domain KAGVTQTPRYLIKTRGQQVTLSCSPISGHRSVSWYQQTPGQGLQFLFEYFSETQRNKGNFPGRFSGRQFSNSRSEMNVSTLELGDSALYLCASSFGRSGALETQYFGPGTRLLVL.

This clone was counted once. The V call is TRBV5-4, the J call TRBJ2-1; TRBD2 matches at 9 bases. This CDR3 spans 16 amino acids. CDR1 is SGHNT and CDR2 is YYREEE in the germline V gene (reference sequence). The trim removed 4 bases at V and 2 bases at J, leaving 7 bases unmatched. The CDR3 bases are TGTGCCAGCAGCACTGGACTAGCGTCAACCTACAATGAGCAGTTCTTC. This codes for CASSTGLASTYNEQFF.

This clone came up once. CDR3 residues: CASSLDISTEAFF. The CDR3 bases are TGCGCCAGCAGCTTAGACATAAGTACTGAAGCTTTCTTT. The J gene is TRBJ1-1, the V gene TRBV5-1; D is ambiguous. Trimming shortened V by 2 bases and J by 5 bases, and 10 bases separated the two germline ends. In germline, CDR1 is SGHRS, CDR2 YFSETQ. There are 13 residues in the CDR3.

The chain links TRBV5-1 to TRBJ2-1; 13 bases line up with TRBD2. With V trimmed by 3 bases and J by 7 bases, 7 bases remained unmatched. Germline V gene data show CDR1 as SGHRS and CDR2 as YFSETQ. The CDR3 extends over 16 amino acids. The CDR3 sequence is CASSSTSGRAGNEQFF. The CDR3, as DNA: TGCGCCAGCAGCTCAACTAGCGGGAGGGCCGGGAATGAGCAGTTCTTC.

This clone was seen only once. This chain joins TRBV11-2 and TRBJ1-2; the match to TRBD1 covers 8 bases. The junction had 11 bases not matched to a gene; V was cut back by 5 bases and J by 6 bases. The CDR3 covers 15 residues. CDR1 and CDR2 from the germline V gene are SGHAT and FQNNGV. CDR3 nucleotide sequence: TGTGCCAGCAGCCCCCTCAGGGGGCGCGGGGATGGCTACACCTTC. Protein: CASSPLRGRGDGYTF.

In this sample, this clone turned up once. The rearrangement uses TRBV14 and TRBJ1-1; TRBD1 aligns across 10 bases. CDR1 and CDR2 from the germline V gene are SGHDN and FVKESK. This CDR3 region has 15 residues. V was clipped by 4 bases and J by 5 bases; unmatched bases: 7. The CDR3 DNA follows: TGTGCCAGCAGCCGACAGCCGGGACAGGGGACTGAAGCTTTCTTT. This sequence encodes CASSRQPGQGTEAFF.

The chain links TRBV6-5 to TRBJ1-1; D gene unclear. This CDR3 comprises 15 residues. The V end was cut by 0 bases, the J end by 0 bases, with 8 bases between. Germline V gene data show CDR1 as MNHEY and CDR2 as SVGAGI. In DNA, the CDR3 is TGTGCCAGCAGTTACTCGGCAGGAATGAACACTGAAGCTTTCTTT. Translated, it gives CASSYSAGMNTEAFF.

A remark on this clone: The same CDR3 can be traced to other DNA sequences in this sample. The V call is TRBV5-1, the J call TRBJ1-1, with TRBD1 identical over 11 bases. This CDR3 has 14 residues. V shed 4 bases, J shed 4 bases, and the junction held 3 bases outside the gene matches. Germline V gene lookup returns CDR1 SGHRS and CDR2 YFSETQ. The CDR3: CASSLGQGGTEAFF. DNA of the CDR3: TGCGCCAGCAGCCTGGGACAGGGGGGCACTGAAGCTTTCTTT.

CDR3 sequence (DNA): TGTGCCAGCAGCCGCAGACAGGCAACGAACACTGAAGCTTTCTTT. Translation: CASSRRQATNTEAFF. V usage is TRBV11-2 and J usage is TRBJ1-1; D possibly corresponds to TRBD1 (6 bases). Germline V lookup: CDR1 SGHAT, CDR2 FQNNGV. The germline V and J ends were trimmed by 5 bases and 1 base, with 14 bases remaining between them. The CDR3 is 15 amino acids.

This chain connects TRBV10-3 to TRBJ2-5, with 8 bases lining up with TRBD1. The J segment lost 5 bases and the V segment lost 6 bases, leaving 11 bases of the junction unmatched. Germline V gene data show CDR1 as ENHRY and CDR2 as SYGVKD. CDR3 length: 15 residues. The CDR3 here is CAISPLGQGGETQYF. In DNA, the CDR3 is TGTGCCATCAGCCCCTTAGGACAGGGAGGCGAGACCCAGTACTTC.

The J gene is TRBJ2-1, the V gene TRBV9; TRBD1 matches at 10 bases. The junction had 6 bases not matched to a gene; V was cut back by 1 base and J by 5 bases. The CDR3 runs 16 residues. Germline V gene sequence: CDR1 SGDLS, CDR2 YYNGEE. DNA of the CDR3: TGTGCCAGCAGCGTATACTCCGGGACAGGGGACAATGAGCAGTTCTTC. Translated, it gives CASSVYSGTGDNEQFF.

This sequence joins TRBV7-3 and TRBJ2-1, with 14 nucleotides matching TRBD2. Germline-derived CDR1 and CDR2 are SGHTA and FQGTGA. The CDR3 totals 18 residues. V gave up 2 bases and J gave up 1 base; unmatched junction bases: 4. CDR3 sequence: CASSLRGLAGVSYNEQFF. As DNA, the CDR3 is TGTGCCAGCAGCTTACGGGGACTAGCGGGAGTATCCTACAATGAGCAGTTCTTC.

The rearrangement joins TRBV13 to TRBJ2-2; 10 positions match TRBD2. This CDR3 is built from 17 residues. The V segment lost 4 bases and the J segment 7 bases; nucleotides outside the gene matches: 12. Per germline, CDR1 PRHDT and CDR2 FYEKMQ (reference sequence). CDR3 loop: CASSSILAGVSDGELFF. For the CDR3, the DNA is TGTGCCAGCAGCTCAATTCTAGCGGGAGTTTCGGACGGGGAGCTGTTTTTT.

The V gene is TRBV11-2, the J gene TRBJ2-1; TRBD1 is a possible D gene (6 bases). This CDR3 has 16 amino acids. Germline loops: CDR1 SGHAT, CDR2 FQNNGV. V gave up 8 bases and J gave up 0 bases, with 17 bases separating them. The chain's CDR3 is CASRDLGGSSYNEQFF. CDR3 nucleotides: TGTGCCAGCCGGGATTTAGGGGGAAGCTCCTACAATGAGCAGTTCTTC. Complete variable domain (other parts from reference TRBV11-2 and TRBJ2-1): EAGVAQSPRYKIIEKRQSVAFWCNPISGHATLYWYQQILGQGPKLLIQFQNNGVVDDSQLPKDRFSAERLKGVDSTLKIQPAKLEDSAVYLCASRDLGGSSYNEQFFGPGTRLTVL.

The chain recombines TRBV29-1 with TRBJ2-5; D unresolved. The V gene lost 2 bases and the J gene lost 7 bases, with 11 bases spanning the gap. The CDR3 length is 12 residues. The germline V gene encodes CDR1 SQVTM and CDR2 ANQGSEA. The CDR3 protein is CSVERPPRTQYF. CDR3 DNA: TGCAGCGTTGAACGGCCCCCTAGGACCCAGTACTTC.

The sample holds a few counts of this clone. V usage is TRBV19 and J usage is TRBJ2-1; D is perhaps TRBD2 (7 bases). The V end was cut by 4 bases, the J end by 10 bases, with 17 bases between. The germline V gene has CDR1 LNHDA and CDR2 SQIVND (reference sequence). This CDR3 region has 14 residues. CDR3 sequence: CASSTALWGGEQFF. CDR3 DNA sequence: TGTGCCAGTAGTACCGCCCTCTGGGGGGGCGAGCAGTTCTTC.

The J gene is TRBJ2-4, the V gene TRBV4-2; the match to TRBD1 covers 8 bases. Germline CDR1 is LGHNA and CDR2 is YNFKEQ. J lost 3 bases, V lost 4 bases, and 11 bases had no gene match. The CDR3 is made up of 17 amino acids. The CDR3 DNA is TGTGCCAGCAGCCGGCAAGCAGACAGGGGTGGCAAAAACATTCAGTACTTC. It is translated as CASSRQADRGGKNIQYF.

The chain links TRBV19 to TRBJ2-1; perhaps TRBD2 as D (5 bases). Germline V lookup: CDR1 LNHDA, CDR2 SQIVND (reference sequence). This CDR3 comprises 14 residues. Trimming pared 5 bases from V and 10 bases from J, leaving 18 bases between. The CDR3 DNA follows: TGTGCCAGTAGTCCGAAGGACGGGGTTAAGGAGCAGTTCTTC. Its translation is CASSPKDGVKEQFF. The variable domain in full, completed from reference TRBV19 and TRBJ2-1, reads DGGITQSPKYLFRKEGQNVTLSCEQNLNHDAMYWYRQDPGQGLRLIYYSQIVNDFQKGDIAEGYSVSREKKESFPLTVTSAQKNPTAFYLCASSPKDGVKEQFFGPGTRLTVL.

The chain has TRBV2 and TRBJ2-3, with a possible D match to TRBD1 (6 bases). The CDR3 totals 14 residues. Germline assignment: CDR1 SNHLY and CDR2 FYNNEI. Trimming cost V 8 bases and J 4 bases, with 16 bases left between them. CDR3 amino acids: CASARQGRADTQYF. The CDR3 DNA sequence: TGTGCCAGCGCTCGGCAGGGGCGTGCAGATACGCAGTATTTT.

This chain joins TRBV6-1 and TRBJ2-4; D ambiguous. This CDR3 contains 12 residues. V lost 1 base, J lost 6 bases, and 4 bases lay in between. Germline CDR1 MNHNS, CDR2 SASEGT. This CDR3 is CASSEVGNIQYF. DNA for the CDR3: TGTGCCAGCAGTGAAGTCGGAAACATTCAGTACTTC.

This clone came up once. The chain's CDR3 is CASSRPGYSPLHF. The CDR3 region has the DNA TGTGCCAGCAGTCGTCCCGGGTATTCACCCCTCCACTTT. The rearrangement links TRBV5-6 to TRBJ1-6; D is undetermined. The CDR3 runs to 13 residues. Germline V gene lookup returns CDR1 SGHDT and CDR2 YYEEEE. V was shortened by 5 bases and J by 8 bases, with 11 bases between the two germline ends.

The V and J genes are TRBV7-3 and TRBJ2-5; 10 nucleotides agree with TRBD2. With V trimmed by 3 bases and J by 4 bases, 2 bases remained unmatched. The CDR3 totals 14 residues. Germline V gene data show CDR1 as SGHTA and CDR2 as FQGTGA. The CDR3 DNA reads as TGTGCCAGCAGCTTCTCTAGCGGGGGAGAGACCCAGTACTTC. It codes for CASSFSSGGETQYF. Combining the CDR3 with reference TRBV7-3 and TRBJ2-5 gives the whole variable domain GAGVSQTPSNKVTEKGKYVELRCDPISGHTALYWYRQSLGQGPEFLIYFQGTGAADDSGLPNDRFFAVRPEGSVSTLKIQRTERGDSAVYLCASSFSSGGETQYFGPGTRLLVL.